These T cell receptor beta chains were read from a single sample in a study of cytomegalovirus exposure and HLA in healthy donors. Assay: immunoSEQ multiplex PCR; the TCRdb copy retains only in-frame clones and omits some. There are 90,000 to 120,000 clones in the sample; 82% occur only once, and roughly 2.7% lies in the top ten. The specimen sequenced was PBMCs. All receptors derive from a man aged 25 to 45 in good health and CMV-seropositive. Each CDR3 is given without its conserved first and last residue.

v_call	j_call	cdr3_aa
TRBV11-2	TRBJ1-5	ASSLDRGPQPQH
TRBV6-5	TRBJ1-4	ASKGSGEKLF
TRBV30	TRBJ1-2	AWSVGGSGYT
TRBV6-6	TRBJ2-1	ASSYSRWTADNEQF
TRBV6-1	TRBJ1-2	ASSSTSGDGYT
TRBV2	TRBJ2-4	ASSFTGTFNSQY
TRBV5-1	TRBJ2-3	ASSLWDRSTDTQY
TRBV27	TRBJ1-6	ASRDRGNSYNSPLH
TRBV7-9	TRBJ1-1	ASSSLKGLGTEAF
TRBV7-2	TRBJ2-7	ASSTWTAYEQY
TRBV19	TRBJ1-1	ASSSARTGEGVTEAF
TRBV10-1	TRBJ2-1	ASSESGTGEYNEQF
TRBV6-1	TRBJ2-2	ASSTGLNTGELF
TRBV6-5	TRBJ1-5	ASSSGQGYSNQPQH
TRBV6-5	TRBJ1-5	ASSSTGRSNQPQH
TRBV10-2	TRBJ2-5	ASRTAGGPETQY
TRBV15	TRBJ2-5	ATSHHRGGQETQY
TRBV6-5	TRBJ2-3	ASSLQGSKDTQY
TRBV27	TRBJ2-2	ASTTRQGGTGELF
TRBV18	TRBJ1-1	ASSPPGGGNTEAF
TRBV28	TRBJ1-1	ASSLTQVGFTEAF
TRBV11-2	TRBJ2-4	ASSYRLRQTKNSQY
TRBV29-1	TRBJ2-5	SVTRRQGFQETQY
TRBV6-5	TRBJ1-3	ASSSPQGSGNTIY
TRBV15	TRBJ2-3	ATSRDWGLAGGGTDTQY
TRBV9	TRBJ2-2	ASSLGLAGAGELF
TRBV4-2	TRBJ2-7	ASSREGKGYEQY
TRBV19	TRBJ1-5	ASTETGDPNQPQH
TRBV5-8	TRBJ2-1	ASSLTRHEQF
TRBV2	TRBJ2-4	ASSEGVRQY
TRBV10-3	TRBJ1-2	AIRFRRENLGYT
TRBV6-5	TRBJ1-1	ASSYNEGLFRAF
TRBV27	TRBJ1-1	ASSFQAGMNTEAF
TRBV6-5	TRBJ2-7	ASRVRLIAYEQY
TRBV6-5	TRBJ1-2	ASSKPAAGGYT
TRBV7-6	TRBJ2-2	ASSSRFGELF
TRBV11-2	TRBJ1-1	ASSLQGGTEAF
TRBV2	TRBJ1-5	ASSEHGDKGQPQH
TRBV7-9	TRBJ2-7	ASSLRQNEQY
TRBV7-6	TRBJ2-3	ASSFFVPGDKHPTDTQY
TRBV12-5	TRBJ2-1	ASGSTASSGANNEQF
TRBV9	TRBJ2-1	ASSVAGGNNEQF
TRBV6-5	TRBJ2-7	ASSLLEGAYEQY
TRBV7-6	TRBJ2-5	ASSLELAGGETQY
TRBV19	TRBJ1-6	ASSIAGTGYNSPLH
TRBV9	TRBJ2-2	ASSPGVGAGENTGELF
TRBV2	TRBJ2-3	ASSIRRADTQY
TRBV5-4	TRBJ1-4	ASSLAGAGNEKLF
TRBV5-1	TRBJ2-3	ASSSTGARSDTQY
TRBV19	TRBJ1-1	ASSNSGQATEAF
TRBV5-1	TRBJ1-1	ASSLMGGPGTEAF
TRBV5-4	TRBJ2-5	ASSKIGGRETQY
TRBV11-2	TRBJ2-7	ASSLVIQGNEQY
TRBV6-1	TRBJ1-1	ASSFEGARTEAF
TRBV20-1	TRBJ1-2	SARPDYGYT